This T cell receptor beta chain was obtained from a study of blood T cell repertoires in COVID-19. About the research overall: PBMCs, B-cell-depleted T cells, or T cells were the source of the cDNA or gDNA that made up the material.

The repertoire was sequenced with immunoSEQ multiplex PCR; TCRdb's copy has only in-frame clones and lacks some. The sample has some 320,000 clones; approximately 87% are singletons. Trimming removed 7 bases from V and 7 bases from J; junction bases left unmatched: 16. The CDR3 is made up of 15 amino acids. Looked up from germline, CDR1 is MNHEY and CDR2 is SVGAGI. Cohorts were based on clinical histories the participants reported. The V gene is TRBV6-5, the J gene TRBJ2-7; 7 bases fit TRBD1. The source of this sequence is a woman in her twenties or thirties who had recovered from COVID-19. The material sequenced was PBMCs or T cells enriched from blood (not recorded which). The CDR3 sequence is CASTKAFDRAGEQYF. The CDR3 DNA reads as TGTGCCAGCACCAAGGCTTTCGACAGGGCTGGAGAGCAGTACTTC.